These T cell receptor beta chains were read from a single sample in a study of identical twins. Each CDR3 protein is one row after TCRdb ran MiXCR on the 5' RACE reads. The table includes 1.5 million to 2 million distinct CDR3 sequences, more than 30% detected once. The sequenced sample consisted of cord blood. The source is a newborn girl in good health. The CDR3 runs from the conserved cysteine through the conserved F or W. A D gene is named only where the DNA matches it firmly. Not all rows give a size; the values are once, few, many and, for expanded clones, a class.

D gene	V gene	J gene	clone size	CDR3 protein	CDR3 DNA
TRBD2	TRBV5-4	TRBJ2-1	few	CASSSRLAGGYEQFF	TGTGCCAGCAGCTCCAGACTAGCGGGAGGCTATGAGCAGTTCTTC
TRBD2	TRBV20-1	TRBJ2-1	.	CSASNKRGVSYNEQFF	TGCAGTGCTAGTAACAAGCGGGGGGTTAGCTACAATGAGCAGTTCTTC
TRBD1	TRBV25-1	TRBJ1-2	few	CASSVTGTGGSYTF	TGTGCCAGCAGTGTAACCGGGACAGGGGGTTCCTACACCTTC
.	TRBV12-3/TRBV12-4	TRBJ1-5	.	CASGISLRGNQPQHF	TGTGCCAGCGGTATTAGTTTAAGGGGGAATCAGCCCCAGCATTTT
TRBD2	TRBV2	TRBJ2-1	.	CASSERREDNEQFF	TGTGCCAGCAGTGAACGGCGGGAGGACAATGAGCAGTTCTTC
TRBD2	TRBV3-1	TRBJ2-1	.	CASSHSAGGFNEQFF	TGTGCCAGCAGCCATTCAGCGGGAGGTTTCAATGAGCAGTTCTTC
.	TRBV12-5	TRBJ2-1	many	CASGSDAYNEQFF	TGTGCTAGTGGTTCAGACGCGTACAATGAGCAGTTCTTC
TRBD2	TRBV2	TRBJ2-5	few	CASRTSGAYQETQYF	TGTGCCAGCCGGACTAGCGGGGCGTACCAAGAGACCCAGTACTTC
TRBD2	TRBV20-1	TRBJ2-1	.	CSARIRKGLAWTSGYNEQFF	TGCAGTGCTAGGATCCGAAAGGGGTTAGCATGGACTAGCGGCTACAATGAGCAGTTCTTC
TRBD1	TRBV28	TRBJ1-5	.	CASSAGQALNQPQHF	TGTGCCAGCAGTGCCGGACAGGCCTTAAATCAGCCCCAGCATTTT
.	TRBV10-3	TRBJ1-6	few	CAISPRTDNSPLHF	TGTGCCATCAGTCCGAGGACGGATAATTCACCCCTCCACTTT
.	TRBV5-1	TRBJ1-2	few	CASSLVFGGYGYTF	TGCGCCAGCAGCTTGGTGTTTGGGGGTTATGGCTACACCTTC
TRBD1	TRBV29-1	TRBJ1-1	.	CSVADRGSEAFF	TGCAGCGTCGCCGACAGGGGTTCTGAAGCTTTCTTT
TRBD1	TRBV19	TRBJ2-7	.	CASLGRGTYNEQYF	TGTGCCAGCCTGGGCAGGGGGACCTACAATGAGCAGTACTTC
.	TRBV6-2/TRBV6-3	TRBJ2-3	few	CASSYSILVPTDTQYF	TGTGCCAGCAGTTACTCGATTCTGGTTCCCACAGATACGCAGTATTTT
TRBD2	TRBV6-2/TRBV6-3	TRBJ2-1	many	CASSSTSGRANEQFF	TGTGCCAGCAGCTCGACTAGCGGGAGGGCCAATGAGCAGTTCTTC